This section outlines one T cell receptor (beta chain) sequence together with its context. No antigen is known for it. Caucasian, healthy and from Russia, the donors were aged between about 6 and 90. This CDR3 has 14 residues. Germline CDR1 and CDR2: SGHAT and FQNNGV. The record originates from a study of blood T cells in healthy people across ages. Whole-study results and caveats: Per million T cells, TCR beta diversity dropped about linearly as age rose. CMV status of donors was not determined, possibly confounding expanded clonotype changes.

With a J-beta primer mix and a sample-barcoded 5' primer, a second PCR ran about 7 to 12 cycles. Each sample provided no less than 2.5 million CDR3-containing paired-end reads. One entry per CDR3 protein results from TCRdb running MiXCR on the 5' RACE reads. The sample comprises roughly 1.5 million distinct CDR3 sequences, 42% of which are singletons, and approximately 4.1% rests with the top ten. The chain uses TRBV11-2 and TRBJ2-7; D perhaps matches TRBD2 (5 bases). The DNA matches TRBJ2-1 better at its end, which makes the J call doubtful. This receptor was identified in a young woman in good health. Sequencing was carried out using blood. The CDR3 spells CASGSMGVSNEQFF. The CDR3 coding sequence is TGTGCCAGCGGTTCCATGGGAGTATCAAATGAGCAGTTCTTC.